The present entry profiles one TCR beta chain with its context. Ten or more counts support this clonotype. There is no known antigen for this receptor. Base qualities were left out, and no much larger clone turns up one base away. The data are from a study of blood T cells in healthy people across ages (dated by TCRdb to between 2015 and 2016). Study-wide context: In model experiments, template switching captured roughly one uniquely barcoded TCR beta cDNA molecule for every two T cells. Age-related changes in TCR beta repertoire diversity were measured in the study by deep sequencing normalized with unique cDNA molecular identifiers. Four age groups were formed from the donors: young (average approximately 17 years), middle-aged (approximately 40), aged (62) and long-lived (around 80). To avoid experimental bias, donors of different ages were distributed randomly across sequencing lanes. For two donors (one aged 18 to 29 and one aged 80 or older), the study analyzed two additional independent replicas of 1 million unique cDNA reads from the same blood draw.

Taken from the germline V gene, the CDR1 and CDR2 loops are SQVTM and ANQGSEA. Spanning cysteine to phenylalanine, the CDR3 consists of 13 amino acids. Only the CDR3 DNA is retained, 39 bases long and in frame from the first base. V loses 4 bases, J loses 6 bases, and the germline ends lie 16 bases apart. The library relied on 5' RACE. Instrument on record: Illumina HiSeq 2500. A second roughly 6 to 11 cycle PCR used a sample-barcoded 5' primer and a J-beta primer mix. Each TCR beta cDNA molecule received a unique molecular identifier from a template-switch 5' adaptor carrying 12 random nucleotides. Each sample yielded at least 2.5 million CDR3-containing paired-end reads. The Mint cDNA synthesis kit, primed by a TRBC-specific oligonucleotide, was used to synthesize first-strand cDNA from all RNA. After uracil-DNA glycosylase treatment, a first 18-cycle PCR used universal primers M1SS and BC2_uni_R on all cDNA. Turning to the authors' computational methods: Each sample was normalized by randomly selecting 1 million high-quality reads, each carrying a distinct molecular identifier. Instead of being binned into consensus sequences, reads that shared molecular identifiers were thrown out. MiTCR, set to a Q25 quality threshold and the strictest error-elimination algorithm, was used for CDR3 identification, clonotype clustering and error correction. A nonparametric unseen species model with Euler transformation was used to estimate a lower bound on total TCR beta diversity. The raw public data were reprocessed by TCRdb itself: fastp quality trimming at Q25, MiXCR clonotype calling, in-frame beta chains only. Records with the same CDR3 protein are collapsed into one entry carrying the most frequent genes and DNA. For this entry, the V and J calls and clone size follow TCRdb and not the study's own pipeline. This sample holds 700,000 or so distinct CDR3 sequences; 40% to 45% were observed only once. The ten most abundant clones make up around 30% of the sample.

Findings and caveats that apply to the study as a whole: The CMV infection status of donors was not known, potentially confounding age-related changes in expanded clonotypes. Observed TCR beta diversity per million T cells fell roughly linearly with age, and a significant reduction was already apparent by age roughly 40. Compared with the aged group, the long-lived group had more naive CD4+ T cells, fewer expanded clones and increased TCR diversity, a pattern suggesting age selection. Because profiling used bulk unsorted PBMCs, naive and antigen-experienced compartments could not be compared conclusively. The percentage of naive T cells measured by flow cytometry correlated strongly with observed TCR beta diversity. Estimates of total diversity from one million sequenced T cells were regarded as lower bounds and underestimates.

Systemically healthy Caucasian individuals from Russia, over 30 in total and aged about 6 to 95 years, were included as donors. About 10 milliliters of peripheral blood were collected from each donor into EDTA-treated Vacutainer tubes. Ficoll-Paque density-gradient centrifugation was used to isolate PBMCs, with at least 6.5 million per sample. Total RNA was extracted from PBMCs with Trizol reagent, with at least 5.5 micrograms obtained per sample. For every donor, an aliquot of PBMCs went through flow cytometry to measure the percentages of naive CD45RAhigh/CD27high T cells. The chain is made from TRBV29-1 and TRBJ2-7; TRBD2 might be the D gene, on 5 matching bases. Sequencing was done on a sample of blood. This clonotype was obtained from a man of 80 years or more in good health. In nucleotides, the sequence is TGCAGCGTTGGGTTCACAGCGGTAGGCGAGCAGTACTTC. The encoded protein is CSVGFTAVGEQYF.